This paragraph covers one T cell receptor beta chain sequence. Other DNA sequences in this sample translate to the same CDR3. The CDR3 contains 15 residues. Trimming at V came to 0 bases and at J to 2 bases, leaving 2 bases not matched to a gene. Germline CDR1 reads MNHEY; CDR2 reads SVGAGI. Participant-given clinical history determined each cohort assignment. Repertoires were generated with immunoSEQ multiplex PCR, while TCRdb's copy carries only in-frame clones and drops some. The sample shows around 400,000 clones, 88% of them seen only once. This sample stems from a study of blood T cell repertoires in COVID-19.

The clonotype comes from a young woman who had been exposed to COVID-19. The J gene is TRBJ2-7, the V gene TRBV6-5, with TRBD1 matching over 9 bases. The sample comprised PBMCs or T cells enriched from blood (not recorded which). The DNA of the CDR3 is TGTGCCAGCAGTTACTCGAGACAGGGGGCCTACGAGCAGTACTTC. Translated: CASSYSRQGAYEQYF.